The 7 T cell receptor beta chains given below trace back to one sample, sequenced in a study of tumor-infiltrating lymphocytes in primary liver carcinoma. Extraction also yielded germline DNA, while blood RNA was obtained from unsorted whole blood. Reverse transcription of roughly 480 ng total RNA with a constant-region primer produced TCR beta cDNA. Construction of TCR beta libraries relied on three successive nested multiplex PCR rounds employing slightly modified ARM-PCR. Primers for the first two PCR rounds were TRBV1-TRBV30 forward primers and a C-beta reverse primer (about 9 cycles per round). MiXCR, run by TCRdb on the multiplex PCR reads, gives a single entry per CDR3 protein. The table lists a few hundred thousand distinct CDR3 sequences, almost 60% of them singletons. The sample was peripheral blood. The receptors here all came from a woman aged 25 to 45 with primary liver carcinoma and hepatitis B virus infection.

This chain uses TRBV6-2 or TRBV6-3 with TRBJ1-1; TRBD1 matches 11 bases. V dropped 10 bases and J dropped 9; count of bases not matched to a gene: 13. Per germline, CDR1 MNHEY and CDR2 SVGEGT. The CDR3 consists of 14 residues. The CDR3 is CANSYGTGGPQAFF. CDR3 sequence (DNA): TGTGCCAACAGCTACGGGACAGGGGGACCTCAAGCTTTCTTT.

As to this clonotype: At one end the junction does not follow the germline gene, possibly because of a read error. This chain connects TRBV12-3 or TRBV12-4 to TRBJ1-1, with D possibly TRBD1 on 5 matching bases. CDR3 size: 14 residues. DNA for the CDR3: TGTGCCAGCAGTTTAGCAAGGGGAGTCACTGAAGCTCTCTTT. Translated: CASSLARGVTEALF.

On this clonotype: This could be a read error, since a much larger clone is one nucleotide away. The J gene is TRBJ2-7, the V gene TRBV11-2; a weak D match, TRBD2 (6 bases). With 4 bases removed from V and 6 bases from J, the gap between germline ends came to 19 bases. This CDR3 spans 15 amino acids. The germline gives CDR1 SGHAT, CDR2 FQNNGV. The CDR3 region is CASSSQAGYGCEQYF. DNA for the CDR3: TGTGCCAGCAGCTCCCAAGCGGGTTATGGCTGCGAGCAGTACTTC.

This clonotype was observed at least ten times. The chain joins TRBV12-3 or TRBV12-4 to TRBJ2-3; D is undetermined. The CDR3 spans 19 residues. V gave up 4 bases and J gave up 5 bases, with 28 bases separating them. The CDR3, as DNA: TGTGCCAGCAGTTCTCGCCCCAGTTTCTACGGCCAGACTGGAGATACGCAGTATTTT. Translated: CASSSRPSFYGQTGDTQYF.

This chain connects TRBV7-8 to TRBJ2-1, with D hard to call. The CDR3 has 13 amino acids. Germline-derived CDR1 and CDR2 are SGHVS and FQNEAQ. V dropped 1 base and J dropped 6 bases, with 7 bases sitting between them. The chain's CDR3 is CASSLVTVNEQFF. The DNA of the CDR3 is TGTGCCAGCAGCTTAGTCACAGTCAATGAGCAGTTCTTC.

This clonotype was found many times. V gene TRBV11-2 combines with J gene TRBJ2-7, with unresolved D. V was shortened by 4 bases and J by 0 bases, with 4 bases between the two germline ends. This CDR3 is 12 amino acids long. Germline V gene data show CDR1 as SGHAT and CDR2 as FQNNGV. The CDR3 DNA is TGTGCCAGCAGCTCCCTCTCCTACGAGCAGTACTTC. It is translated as CASSSLSYEQYF.

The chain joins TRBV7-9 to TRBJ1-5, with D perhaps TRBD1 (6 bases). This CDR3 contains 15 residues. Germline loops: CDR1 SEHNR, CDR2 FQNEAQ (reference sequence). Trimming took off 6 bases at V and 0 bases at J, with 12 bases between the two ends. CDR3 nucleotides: TGTGCCAGCAGGGAGGGGGGGTATAGCAATCAGCCCCAGCATTTT. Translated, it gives CASREGGYSNQPQHF. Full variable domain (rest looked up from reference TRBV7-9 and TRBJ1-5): DTGVSQNPRHKITKRGQNVTFRCDPISEHNRLYWYRQTLGQGPEFLTYFQNEAQLEKSRLLSDRFSAERPKGSFSTLEIQRTEQGDSAMYLCASREGGYSNQPQHFGDGTRLSIL.